This T cell receptor beta chain was sequenced in a study of shared T cell receptors in the human thymus (dated by TCRdb to the early 2020s). About the investigation overall: The study examined how the human thymus generates shared, self-reactive T-cell receptor alpha chains.

Clipping removes 2 bases from V and 2 bases from J, with 5 as the unmatched junction base count. From a lookup of the germline V gene (reference sequence), CDR1 and CDR2 are SEHNR and FQNEAQ. The CDR3 holds 16 amino acids from the cysteine to the phenylalanine. This entry keeps only the CDR3 DNA: 48 bases, framed from base 1. A note on this clone: Its target antigen remains unknown. No much larger clone is present one base from it, and per-base qualities are unavailable.

Library prep was done by the immunoSEQ multiplex PCR assay. The table was pulled from immuneACCESS by TCRdb, which kept in-frame rearrangements only. Such tables lose some clones; where checked, under half of the loss comes from unresolved V genes, and the rest has no known cause. For this sample there are approximately 730,000 clones; roughly 88% appear just once. In total, the top ten clones hold approximately 0.01% of the sample. This same sample was also taken into another study, of human thymus T cells. Reported in the second study: In Finland, the donors were immunologically healthy infants who were having open corrective cardiac surgery for congenital heart defects. The thymus tissue came from surgical resects taken out during corrective cardiac surgery. V and J gene segment usage appeared biased in both thymic and peripheral blood repertoires. Highly overlapping thymic TCR repertoires among unrelated individuals were reported in the related research. The study characterized TCR alpha and beta repertoires from eight infant thymus samples and a few related peripheral blood samples. The infant donors were roughly 7 to 244 days old, and the cohort included roughly six males and two females. After being mechanically released from the tissue, thymocytes were kept at -70 degrees C in pellets of about 10-33 million cells. Genomic DNA was extracted from frozen cell pellets with a QIAsymphony instrument. The immunoSEQ multiplex PCR assay was used to amplify the TCRB and TCRAD loci from a standardized quantity of quality-controlled genomic DNA. The amplicons covered the V(D)J region and were long enough to include the CDR3 and to identify the V and J genes. Through the commercial immunoSEQ service, the amplicons were sequenced on an Illumina platform. Primer bias and sequencing errors were corrected as previously described, and TCRAD and TCRB were defined on the basis of the IMGT database. immunoSEQ Analyzer 3.0 and VDJTools were used for repertoire analysis, which covered basic statistics, V/J segment usage, diversity estimates, rarefaction and pairwise overlap. Chao1, ChaoE, Efron-Thisted, Shannon and inverse Simpson indices were used to estimate diversity, which was also estimated on datasets down-sampled to the smallest sample. Repertoire overlap was assessed by strict matching of CDR3 nucleotide sequence, V gene and J gene, and clustering was done by Jaccard-based multidimensional scaling. On average, thymus samples yielded roughly 770,000 unique TCRB clonotypes, whereas blood samples yielded 75,000 to 95,000.

Sequencing input: thymocytes. This TCR derives from a girl younger than two with a congenital heart defect. Donor details come from another sample of the same person, matched by shared clones. The sequence links TRBV7-9 to TRBJ2-3, and TRBD2 aligns with 9 junction nucleotides. The CDR3 is CASSLHSGGDTDTQYF. In nucleotide form, the sequence is TGTGCCAGCAGCTTACATAGCGGGGGAGACACAGATACGCAGTATTTT.